This T cell receptor (beta chain) is drawn from a study of Ad26.COV2.S vaccination and SARS-CoV-2 variants. Of note for this clone: Its antigen is currently unknown.

V was shortened by 3 bases and J by 1 base, with 16 bases between the two germline ends. Germline V CDR1 and CDR2: SGHAT, FQNNGV. The CDR3 has 17 residues. Treatment reported: some 20 received Ad26.COV2.S at low or high dose, single or two shots; several received placebo; per-sample allocation not given. Day 63 after the first vaccine or placebo injection was the time point for sampling. An Ad26 vector that expressed Wuhan-strain SARS-CoV-2 spike constituted the vaccine. Study-wide results and caveats: Spike-specific TCR breadth was greater after Ad26.COV2.S than placebo.

Measured with immunoSEQ multiplex PCR; TCRdb has only the in-frame clones, and not every one. The data show roughly 700,000 clones, roughly nine tenths seen once. The sample was peripheral blood, taken in a trial of Ad26.COV2.S vaccine versus placebo. The receptor was isolated from a person aged 18 to 65 who received the Ad26.COV2.S COVID-19 vaccine or a placebo. J is TRBJ2-1 and V is TRBV11-2; D is possibly TRBD1 (6 bases). CDR3 protein: CASSLLRTAQSYNEQFF. The CDR3 DNA sequence: TGTGCCAGCAGCTTGCTGCGGACAGCCCAATCCTACAATGAGCAGTTCTTC.